A selection of T cell receptor beta chains follows, all from one sample in a study of control samples from healthy donors and cancer patients. The assay was immunoSEQ multiplex PCR, and TCRdb's table has in-frame clones only and misses some. The repertoire holds 120,000 to 150,000 clones, with 89% as singletons. Sequenced input: blood. All receptors derive from a man aged 25-45 years in good health. CDR3s include the opening cysteine and the closing phenylalanine or tryptophan. Each record gives: D gene, J gene, V gene, clone size, CDR3 DNA, CDR3 protein. A D gene is named only where the DNA matches it firmly. Size is omitted from some rows. Given values are once, few, many or a class for expanded clones.

- TRBJ1-5 TRBV7-2 - TGTGCCAGCAGCTTAGACCATCAGCCCCAGCATTTT CASSLDHQPQHF
- TRBJ2-3 TRBV14 - TGTGCCAGCAGCCAAGATCATCCGGTGGGGGGCACAGATACGCAGTATTTT CASSQDHPVGGTDTQYF
- TRBJ2-7 TRBV6-2/TRBV6-3 once TGTGCCAGCAGCTTACGGGACTCCTGGTACTCCTCCTACGAGCAGTACTTC CASSLRDSWYSSYEQYF
- TRBJ2-7 TRBV12-5 - TGTGCTAGTGGTGCAGGAGTTTTGAGCTCCTACGAGCAGTACTTC CASGAGVLSSYEQYF
TRBD1 TRBJ2-7 TRBV24-1 - TGTGCCACACAGGACAGGGGGATCCCCTACGAGCAGTACTTC CATQDRGIPYEQYF
- TRBJ2-5 TRBV7-3 - TGTGCCAGCAGCCTAAACGGGCCACTTCTCCAAGAGACCCAGTACTTC CASSLNGPLLQETQYF
- TRBJ2-1 TRBV19 - TGTGCCAGTAGTATTCCGGGGGCGGCTCGTACCGAGCAGTTCTTC CASSIPGAARTEQFF
- TRBJ2-3 TRBV6-6 once TGTGCCACAGACTCCTTACGCACAGATACGCAGTATTTT CATDSLRTDTQYF
- TRBJ1-4 TRBV6-5 - TGTGCCAGCAGGGGAGTAACTAATGAAAAACTGTTTTTT CASRGVTNEKLFF
- TRBJ1-1 TRBV7-3 once TGTGCCAGCAGCCCAAGACACCAGAACACTGAAGCTTTCTTT CASSPRHQNTEAFF
TRBD2 TRBJ2-2 TRBV24-1 - TGTGCCACCAGTGATTCAAGCGGGAGGTTGGGCGCCGGGGAGCTGTTTTTT CATSDSSGRLGAGELFF
- TRBJ1-1 TRBV19 - TGTGCCAGTAGTCGGCACCAAATGAACACTGAAGCTTTCTTT CASSRHQMNTEAFF
TRBD2 TRBJ2-5 TRBV5-4 - TGTGCCAGCAGCTTAGGGACTAGCGGGAGTGGGTGGTTAGAGACCCAGTACTTC CASSLGTSGSGWLETQYF
- TRBJ2-5 TRBV7-2 - TGTGCCAGCAGCTTAAGGGGCAACCAAGAGACCCAGTACTTC CASSLRGNQETQYF
- TRBJ1-1 TRBV4-3 - TGCGCCAGCAGCCAAACGGGCAGGGGGAACACTGAAGCTTTCTTT CASSQTGRGNTEAFF
- TRBJ2-7 TRBV5-1 - TGCGCCAGCAGCTTAGGAGGCCTCCAGTCCGAGCAGTACTTC CASSLGGLQSEQYF
- TRBJ2-7 TRBV19 - TGTGCCAGTAGTATAGTTGAGGGGACTGTCTACGAGCAGTACTTC CASSIVEGTVYEQYF
- TRBJ2-5 TRBV7-2 - TGTGCCAGCAGCTTAGCGTCAGGGGTAGGGGAGACCCAGTACTTC CASSLASGVGETQYF
- TRBJ1-5 TRBV7-9 - TGTGCCAGCAGCTCGGCCGGGTCCCATCAGCCCCAGCATTTT CASSSAGSHQPQHF
- TRBJ2-7 TRBV7-2 - TGTGCCAGCAGCTTAGGTGGGGGGCTCTCCTACGAGCAGTACTTC CASSLGGGLSYEQYF
- TRBJ1-1 TRBV6-6 - TGTGCCAGCAGCCGACAGCCAAACACTGAAGCTTTCTTT CASSRQPNTEAFF
- TRBJ1-5 TRBV5-1 - TGCGCCAGCAGCTTGGAGCCCCGGGGAGGTAATCAGCCCCAGCATTTT CASSLEPRGGNQPQHF
- TRBJ1-1 TRBV7-2 - TGTGCCAGCAGTCTGGGTGCCTTGGGGACTGAAGCTTTCTTT CASSLGALGTEAFF
- TRBJ1-2 TRBV19 - TGTGCCAGTAGTATAGTCCGGGCCATAAGAGGCTACACCTTC CASSIVRAIRGYTF
- TRBJ2-7 TRBV6-1 - TGTGCCAGCAGTGAAGCTCCGACAGTAGGCTCCTACGAGCAGTACTTC CASSEAPTVGSYEQYF
- TRBJ2-7 TRBV11-2 - TGTGCCAGCAGCAACTACGACAGGTCCTACGAGCAGTACTTC CASSNYDRSYEQYF
- TRBJ1-1 TRBV7-3 - TGTGCCAGCAGCTCTACCAGCCCAGGCGCTAACACTGAAGCTTTCTTT CASSSTSPGANTEAFF
TRBD1 TRBJ1-1 TRBV5-6 - TGTGCCAGCAGCTGGGACAGGACGAACACTGAAGCTTTCTTT CASSWDRTNTEAFF
- TRBJ2-3 TRBV19 - TGTGCCAGTAGTATAGGGGGCGGGTTCACAGATACGCAGTATTTT CASSIGGGFTDTQYF
- TRBJ1-2 TRBV3-1/TRBV3-2 - TGTGCCAGCAGTAAACAGGTCTCTTTGCGGCGTGGCTACACCTTC CASSKQVSLRRGYTF
TRBD1 TRBJ1-2 TRBV25-1 - TGTGCCAGCAGAGATCCTCGGGACAGCTTGTATGGCTACACCTTC CASRDPRDSLYGYTF
TRBD1 TRBJ1-5 TRBV2 - TGTGCCAGCAACGGACAGGGCGCCCATCAGCCCCAGCATTTT CASNGQGAHQPQHF
- TRBJ1-5 TRBV4-1 few TGCGCCAGCAGTCAGGGGAATCAGCCCCAGCATTTT CASSQGNQPQHF
- TRBJ2-5 TRBV5-3 - TGTGCCAGAAGCTCCTCGGGGGAGAGGGAGACCCAGTACTTC CARSSSGERETQYF
- TRBJ1-2 TRBV29-1 - TGCAGCGTTGGAGGCAAGGGGGGCTCGAACTATGGCTACACCTTC CSVGGKGGSNYGYTF
TRBD1 TRBJ1-5 TRBV24-1 few TGTGCCATCCCAACAGGGGGCAATCAGCCCCAGCATTTT CAIPTGGNQPQHF
- TRBJ1-5 TRBV19 - TGTGCCAGTAGCCCCATTTCTAGCAATCAGCCCCAGCATTTT CASSPISSNQPQHF
- TRBJ2-3 TRBV2 - TGTGCCAGCATCTTCCCCGGGGATACGCAGTATTTT CASIFPGDTQYF
- TRBJ1-6 TRBV27 - TGTGCCAGCAGTTTTAGCCTATCTGGTTCACCCCTCCACTTT CASSFSLSGSPLHF